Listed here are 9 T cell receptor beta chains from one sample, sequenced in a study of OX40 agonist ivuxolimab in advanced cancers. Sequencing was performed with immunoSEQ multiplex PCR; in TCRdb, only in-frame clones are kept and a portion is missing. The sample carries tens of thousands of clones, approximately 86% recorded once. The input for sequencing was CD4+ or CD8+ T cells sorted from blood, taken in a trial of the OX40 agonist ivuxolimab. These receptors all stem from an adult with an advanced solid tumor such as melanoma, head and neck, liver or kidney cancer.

The CDR3 here is CASRKGVGANVLTF. In nucleotides, the CDR3 is TGTGCCAGCAGAAAGGGTGTTGGGGCCAACGTCCTGACTTTC. This chain links TRBV27 with TRBJ2-6; D gene unclear. V was pared by 6 bases and J by 3 bases, with 9 bases between. This CDR3 is built from 14 residues. Germline V gene sequence: CDR1 MNHEY, CDR2 SMNVEV (reference sequence). Full variable domain (rest looked up from reference TRBV27 and TRBJ2-6): EAQVTQNPRYLITVTGKKLTVTCSQNMNHEYMSWYRQDPGLGLRQIYYSMNVEVTDKGDVPEGYKVSRKEKRNFPLILESPSPNQTSLYFCASRKGVGANVLTFGAGSRLTVL.

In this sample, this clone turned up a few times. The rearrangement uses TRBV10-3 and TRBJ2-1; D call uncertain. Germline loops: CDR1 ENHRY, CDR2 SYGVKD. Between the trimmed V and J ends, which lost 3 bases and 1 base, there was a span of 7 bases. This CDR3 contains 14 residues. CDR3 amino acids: CAISDILSYNEQFF. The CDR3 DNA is TGTGCCATCAGTGACATTCTTTCCTACAATGAGCAGTTCTTC.

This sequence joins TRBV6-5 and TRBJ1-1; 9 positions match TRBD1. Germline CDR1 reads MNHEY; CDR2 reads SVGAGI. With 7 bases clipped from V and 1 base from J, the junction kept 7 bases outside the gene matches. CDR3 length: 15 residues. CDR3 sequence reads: CASKSPGQGNTEAFF. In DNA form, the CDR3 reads TGTGCCAGCAAATCACCGGGACAGGGGAACACTGAAGCTTTCTTT.

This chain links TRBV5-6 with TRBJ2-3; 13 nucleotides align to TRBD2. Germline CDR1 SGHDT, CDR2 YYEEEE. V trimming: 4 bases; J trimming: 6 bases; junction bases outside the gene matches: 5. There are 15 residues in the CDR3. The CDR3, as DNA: TGTGCCAGCAGCCCGGGACTAGCGGGGAGGGATACGCAGTATTTT. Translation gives CASSPGLAGRDTQYF.

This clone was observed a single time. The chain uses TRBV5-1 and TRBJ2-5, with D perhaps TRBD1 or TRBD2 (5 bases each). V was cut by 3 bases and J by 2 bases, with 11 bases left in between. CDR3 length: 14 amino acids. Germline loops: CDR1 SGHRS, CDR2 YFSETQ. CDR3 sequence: CASSSGTLQETQYF. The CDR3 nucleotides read TGCGCCAGCAGCTCCGGGACCTTACAAGAGACCCAGTACTTC.

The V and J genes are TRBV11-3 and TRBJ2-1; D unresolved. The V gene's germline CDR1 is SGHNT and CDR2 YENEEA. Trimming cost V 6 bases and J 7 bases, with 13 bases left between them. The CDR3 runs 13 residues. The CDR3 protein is CASSFGEENEQFF. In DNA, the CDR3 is TGTGCCAGCAGTTTCGGAGAGGAGAATGAGCAGTTCTTC.

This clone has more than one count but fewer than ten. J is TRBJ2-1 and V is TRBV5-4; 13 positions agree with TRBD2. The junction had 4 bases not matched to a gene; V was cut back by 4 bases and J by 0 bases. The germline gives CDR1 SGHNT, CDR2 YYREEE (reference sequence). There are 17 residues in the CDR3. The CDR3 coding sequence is TGTGCCAGCAGCATAACTAGCGGGAGGGCCTCCTACAATGAGCAGTTCTTC. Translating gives CASSITSGRASYNEQFF. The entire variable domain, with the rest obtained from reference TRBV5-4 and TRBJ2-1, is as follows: ETGVTQSPTHLIKTRGQQVTLRCSSQSGHNTVSWYQQALGQGPQFIFQYYREEENGRGNFPPRFSGLQFPNYSSELNVNALELDDSALYLCASSITSGRASYNEQFFGPGTRLTVL.

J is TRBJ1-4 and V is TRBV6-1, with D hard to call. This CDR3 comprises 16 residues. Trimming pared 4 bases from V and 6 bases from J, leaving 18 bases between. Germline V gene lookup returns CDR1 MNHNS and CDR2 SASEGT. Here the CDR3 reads CASSAGSVRGDEKLFF. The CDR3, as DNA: TGTGCCAGCAGTGCAGGTTCGGTGCGCGGAGATGAAAAACTGTTTTTT.

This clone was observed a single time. The CDR3 nucleotides read TGTGCCAGTAGGGACGCCGGGACTAGCGGGAGGAATGAGCAGTTCTTC. Its translation is CASRDAGTSGRNEQFF. The V and J genes are TRBV19 and TRBJ2-1; 15 positions agree with TRBD2. The CDR3 has 16 amino acids. Germline loops: CDR1 LNHDA, CDR2 SQIVND (reference sequence). V lost 6 bases to trimming and J lost 7 bases; unmatched junction nucleotides: 7.